A single sample is the source of the 9 T cell receptor beta chains below, sequenced in a study of T cell repertoires in cytomegalovirus infection. TCRdb recomputed calls from the reads with MiXCR, one row per CDR3 protein. The sample holds hundreds of thousands of distinct CDR3 sequences, around 30% seen once. No antigen has been identified for these receptors. The sample in question was cultured PBMCs, obtained from culture after CMV antigen stimulation. The receptors derive from a human donor in good health (CMV status not recorded). Some clones in this sample may be carry-over from other donors' samples.

CDR3 nucleotides: TGTGCCAGCAGCTTAGATCGGGCGGCCAACGTCCTGACTTTC. This gives the protein CASSLDRAANVLTF. The chain recombines TRBV7-8 with TRBJ2-6; D gene uncertain. The ends were cut back, 1 base at V and 6 bases at J, with 7 bases in the middle. The length of the CDR3 is 14 residues. Germline loops: CDR1 SGHVS, CDR2 FQNEAQ.

V is TRBV7-4 and J is TRBJ1-5, with 10 bases aligning to TRBD1. Germline-derived CDR1 and CDR2 are SGHVT and SQSDAQ. The V gene end was trimmed by 3 bases and the J gene end by 5 bases; junction bases not matched to a gene: 19. There are 20 residues in the CDR3. The CDR3 sequence is CASSFTASRDRGRVDQPQHF. The CDR3 region has the DNA TGTGCCAGCAGCTTCACCGCGTCCCGGGACAGGGGACGGGTCGATCAGCCCCAGCATTTT.

The rearrangement uses TRBV11-2 and TRBJ2-4, with D maybe TRBD1 (6 bases). The CDR3 runs 16 residues. With 5 bases removed from V and 3 bases from J, the gap between germline ends came to 17 bases. Germline-derived CDR1 and CDR2 are SGHAT and FQNNGV. The CDR3, as DNA: TGTGCCAGCAGCCCACGGGCAGGGGTTGTCAAAAACATTCAGTACTTC. This sequence encodes CASSPRAGVVKNIQYF.

This clonotype has a handful of counts. V usage is TRBV6-1 and J usage is TRBJ1-2, with D possibly matching TRBD1 (5 bases). Trimming cost V 5 bases and J 8 bases, with 18 bases left between them. Germline V gene data show CDR1 as MNHNS and CDR2 as SASEGT. This CDR3 region has 14 residues. The CDR3 reads CASSSGVTGGGYTF. The CDR3, as DNA: TGTGCCAGCAGTTCGGGGGTGACGGGCGGGGGCTACACCTTC.

This clonotype was seen a single time. The chain is built from TRBV11-3 and TRBJ2-7; the D is unclear. V was shortened by 2 bases and J by 3 bases, with 8 bases between the two germline ends. The CDR3 runs 13 residues. Germline V gene sequence: CDR1 SGHNT, CDR2 YENEEA. The CDR3 here is CASSLNTFYEQYV. In DNA, the CDR3 is TGTGCCAGCAGCTTAAACACTTTCTACGAGCAGTACGTC.

The chain recombines TRBV12-3 or TRBV12-4 with TRBJ2-7, with 8 positions matching TRBD1. Germline trimming cut 5 bases from V and 5 bases from J; bases unmatched to any gene: 5. CDR3 length equals 13 residues. The CDR3 spells CASSPGQGHEQYV. CDR3 sequence (DNA): TGTGCCAGCAGTCCCGGACAGGGCCACGAGCAGTACGTC.

This clonotype was detected a few times. The chain combines TRBV7-8 with TRBJ2-3, with D perhaps TRBD1 (5 bases). The CDR3 extends over 15 amino acids. Germline V gene data show CDR1 as SGHVS and CDR2 as FQNEAQ. Trimming shortened V by 0 bases and J by 6 bases, and 13 bases separated the two germline ends. DNA of the CDR3: TGTGCCAGCAGCTTAGCCCAGGGTGTAAGCGATACGCAGTATTTT. Its translation: CASSLAQGVSDTQYF.

The chain has TRBV7-2 and TRBJ2-3; 11 bases match TRBD2. Germline assignment: CDR1 SGHTA and CDR2 FQGNSA. The V segment lost 4 bases and the J segment 1 base; nucleotides outside the gene matches: 7. This CDR3 has 17 residues. The CDR3 bases are TGTGCCAGCAGCTCAAGACTAGCGGGACTACGCACAGATACGCAGTATTTT. Translating gives CASSSRLAGLRTDTQYF.

This clonotype was detected a few times. The chain is built from TRBV24-1 and TRBJ2-3; TRBD2 agrees at 7 bases. The CDR3 runs to 14 residues. The germline CDR1 and CDR2 sequences are KGHDR and SFDVKD. Trimming at V came to 2 bases and at J to 6 bases, leaving 4 bases not matched to a gene. CDR3 in amino acids: CATSDWREFDTQYF. As DNA, the CDR3 is TGTGCCACCAGTGATTGGCGGGAGTTCGATACGCAGTATTTT.